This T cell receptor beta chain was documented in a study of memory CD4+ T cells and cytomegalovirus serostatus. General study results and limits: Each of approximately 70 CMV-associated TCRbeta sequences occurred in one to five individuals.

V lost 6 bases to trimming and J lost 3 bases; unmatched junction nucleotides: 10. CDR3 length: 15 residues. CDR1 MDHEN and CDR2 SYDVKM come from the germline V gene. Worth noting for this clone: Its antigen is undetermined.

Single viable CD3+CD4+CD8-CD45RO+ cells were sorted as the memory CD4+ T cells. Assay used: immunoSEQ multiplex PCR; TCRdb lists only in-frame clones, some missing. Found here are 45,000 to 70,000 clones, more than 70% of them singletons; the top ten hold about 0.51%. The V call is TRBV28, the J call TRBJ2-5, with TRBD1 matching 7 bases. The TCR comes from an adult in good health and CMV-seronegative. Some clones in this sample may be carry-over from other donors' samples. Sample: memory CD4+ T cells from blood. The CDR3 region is CASSSYRDSKETQYF. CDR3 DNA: TGTGCCAGCAGCTCATATAGGGACAGTAAAGAGACCCAGTACTTC.